This T cell receptor beta chain emerged from a study of stem cell transplantation in POMP-related autoinflammatory disease. Measured with immunoSEQ multiplex PCR; TCRdb has only the in-frame clones, and not every one. The table has some 68,000 clones, approximately 91% seen once. The germline CDR1 and CDR2 sequences are MGHRA and YSYEKL. CDR3 length equals 15 residues. Between the trimmed V and J ends, which lost 2 bases and 3 bases, there was a span of 12 bases. The TCR sequence derives from a human patient with POMP-related autoinflammation and immune dysregulation (PRAID). The graft donor may have contributed some T cells. The sequencing here drew on CD4+ T cells from PBMCs, taken after stem cell transplantation. This sequence joins TRBV4-1 and TRBJ2-3, with a possible D match to TRBD1 (6 bases). CDR3 sequence reads: CASSQHRVGTDTQYF. CDR3 nucleotides: TGCGCCAGCAGCCAACACAGGGTTGGAACAGATACGCAGTATTTT.